One sample yielded the 30 T cell receptor beta chains listed below, sequenced in a study of T cells after yellow fever vaccination. In TCRdb, the 5' RACE reads were re-called with MiXCR into one record per CDR3 protein. This sample has a few hundred thousand distinct CDR3 sequences, with roughly a sixth found just once. The material was PBMCs, obtained 5 to 6 days after the first yellow fever vaccination. The source of these receptors is a man aged 18 to 35 who received the YFV17D yellow fever vaccine.

This clonotype has only a few counts. The chain combines TRBV20-1 with TRBJ1-5, with D unclear. CDR1 is DFQATT and CDR2 is SNEGSKA in the germline V gene (reference sequence). The CDR3 sequence is 12 residues long. V lost 4 bases and J 3 bases, leaving 7 bases between the germline ends. The CDR3 sequence is CSAISNNQPQHF. As DNA, the CDR3 is TGCAGTGCTATATCCAACAATCAGCCCCAGCATTTT.

The CDR3 sequence: CAISEARGGGTEAFF. The CDR3 DNA reads TGTGCCATCAGTGAGGCCCGGGGCGGTGGGACTGAAGCTTTCTTT. The chain combines TRBV10-3 with TRBJ1-1; D is perhaps TRBD1 (5 bases). The germline V gene has CDR1 ENHRY and CDR2 SYGVKD. V lost 2 bases, J lost 5 bases, and 15 bases lay in between. CDR3 length equals 15 residues.

This clonotype came up a few times. J is TRBJ2-2 and V is TRBV7-2, with a tentative D call TRBD1 (5 bases). CDR1 is SGHTA, CDR2 FQGNSA, per germline. V lost 7 bases and J 6 bases, leaving 15 bases between the germline ends. The CDR3 extends over 14 amino acids. The CDR3 here is CASIRQLPAGELFF. As DNA, the CDR3 is TGTGCCAGCATAAGACAGCTACCGGCCGGGGAGCTGTTTTTT.

The chain carries TRBV5-5 and TRBJ2-7; D is unclear. Germline-derived CDR1 and CDR2 are SGHKS and YYEKEE (reference sequence). This CDR3 is 13 amino acids long. V was pared by 0 bases and J by 1 base, with 5 bases between. CDR3 in amino acids: CASSLVDSYEQYF. CDR3 nucleotide sequence: TGTGCCAGCAGCTTGGTTGATTCCTACGAGCAGTACTTC.

The chain employs TRBV10-3 and TRBJ1-3, with TRBD1 matching 9 bases. The CDR3 sequence is 14 residues long. The V and J ends lost 9 bases and 0 bases, in that order; junction bases with no gene match: 3. Per the germline V gene, CDR1 is ENHRY and CDR2 is SYGVKD. This chain's CDR3 is CAIRTGVSGNTIYF. The CDR3 bases are TGTGCCATTAGGACAGGGGTCTCTGGAAACACCATATATTTT.

Here the CDR3 reads CASLGLAGAQYF. CDR3 DNA sequence: TGTGCCAGCCTGGGACTAGCGGGAGCGCAGTACTTC. V gene TRBV27 combines with J gene TRBJ2-7, with 14 positions matching TRBD2. This CDR3 contains 12 residues. Germline loops: CDR1 MNHEY, CDR2 SMNVEV (reference sequence). Losses at the gene ends were 8 bases for V and 9 bases for J; bases not matched to a gene: 3.

This clonotype came up a few times. V and J are TRBV28 and TRBJ2-4; D gene unclear. Germline lookup yields CDR1 MDHEN and CDR2 SYDVKM. The CDR3 totals 14 residues. The V end was cut by 8 bases, the J end by 2 bases, with 13 bases between. The CDR3 coding sequence is TGTGCCAGCGGTCTTTCGGGCACCAAAAACATTCAGTACTTC. It encodes CASGLSGTKNIQYF.

The rearrangement joins TRBV7-3 to TRBJ2-2; D gene ambiguous. The CDR3 covers 14 residues. Trimming shortened V by 5 bases and J by 0 bases, and 7 bases separated the two germline ends. Germline CDR1 and CDR2: SGHTA and FQGTGA. The CDR3 DNA sequence: TGTGCCAGCAGCGGAATTGCGAACACCGGGGAGCTGTTTTTT. Protein: CASSGIANTGELFF.

This clonotype was seen a few times. J is TRBJ1-5 and V is TRBV7-2; D remains ambiguous. Germline CDR1 SGHTA, CDR2 FQGNSA. Trimming took off 2 bases at V and 0 bases at J, with 8 bases between the two ends. This CDR3 is built from 15 residues. The CDR3 spells CASSLSQVSNQPQHF. CDR3 sequence (DNA): TGTGCCAGCAGCTTAAGTCAGGTTAGCAATCAGCCCCAGCATTTT.

CDR3 sequence reads: CASSWGVKDEQYF. The CDR3 bases are TGTGCCAGCAGCTGGGGAGTGAAGGACGAGCAGTACTTC. The V call is TRBV7-6, the J call TRBJ2-7; D is possibly TRBD2 (5 bases). Germline assignment: CDR1 SGHVS and CDR2 FNYEAQ. This CDR3 comprises 13 residues. The germline V and J ends were trimmed by 4 bases and 5 bases, with 12 bases remaining between them.

The V call is TRBV3-1, the J call TRBJ1-2; D unresolved. V lost 2 bases and J 3 bases, leaving 7 bases between the germline ends. The CDR3 has 13 amino acids. Germline CDR1 reads LGHDT; CDR2 reads YNNKEL (reference sequence). The CDR3 reads CASSQREDYGYTF. CDR3 bases: TGTGCCAGCAGCCAAAGGGAGGACTATGGCTACACCTTC. Full variable domain (outside the CDR3, taken from reference TRBV3-1 and TRBJ1-2): DTAVSQTPKYLVTQMGNDKSIKCEQNLGHDTMYWYKQDSKKFLKIMFSYNNKELIINETVPNRFSPKSPDKAHLNLHINSLELGDSAVYFCASSQREDYGYTFGSGTRLTVV.

Many counts were recorded for this clonotype. The chain employs TRBV5-6 and TRBJ2-1; TRBD1 matches 8 bases. CDR1 and CDR2 (germline): SGHDT, YYEEEE. J gave up 15 bases and V 2 bases, and 7 bases lay outside the gene matches. CDR3 length equals 12 residues. The CDR3 DNA follows: TGTGCCAGCAGCTTCGGGACAGGTGGCATGTTCTTC. This gives the protein CASSFGTGGMFF.

This chain joins TRBV11-2 and TRBJ2-1; the D gene is possibly TRBD1 (6 bases). Trimming removed 5 bases at V and 6 bases at J, with 20 bases between. Germline V gives CDR1 SGHAT, CDR2 FQNNGV. The CDR3 totals 16 residues. The CDR3 DNA reads as TGTGCCAGCAGCGATAGCGTGGGGGCAGTCGGCAATGAGCAGTTCTTC. It translates to CASSDSVGAVGNEQFF.

This clonotype appeared a few times. CDR3 in amino acids: CASSLPLHRGLTHEQYF. The CDR3 DNA follows: TGTGCCAGCAGTTTACCCCTCCACAGAGGGCTCACCCACGAGCAGTACTTC. This chain joins TRBV12-3 or TRBV12-4 and TRBJ2-7, with D perhaps matching TRBD2 (5 bases). The CDR3 loop spans 17 amino acids. Trimming shortened V by 2 bases and J by 5 bases, and 22 bases separated the two germline ends.

This chain joins TRBV10-3 and TRBJ1-5; no firm D call. The CDR3 totals 16 residues. Germline V gene lookup returns CDR1 ENHRY and CDR2 SYGVKD. V was trimmed by 6 bases and J by 0 bases, leaving 15 bases between them. The chain's CDR3 is CAISDFSRNSNQPQHF. CDR3 nucleotide sequence: TGTGCCATCAGCGATTTTAGTCGGAATAGCAATCAGCCCCAGCATTTT.

This clonotype was seen at least ten times. The V call is TRBV12-3 or TRBV12-4, the J call TRBJ2-1; the D gene is possibly TRBD2 (6 bases). CDR3 length: 14 residues. Trimming left V 6 bases short and J 9 bases short, with 18 bases between. The CDR3 DNA is TGTGCCAGCAGCGAGGGGTTCTCGGAGGGTGAGCAGTTCTTC. Amino acids: CASSEGFSEGEQFF.

The CDR3: CASSLANGVDGELFF. The CDR3 nucleotides are TGTGCCAGCAGCTTAGCGAACGGGGTCGACGGGGAGCTGTTTTTT. This chain links TRBV7-6 with TRBJ2-2; D is possibly TRBD2 (5 bases). Germline V lookup: CDR1 SGHVS, CDR2 FNYEAQ. The CDR3 extends over 15 amino acids. The V end was cut by 0 bases, the J end by 7 bases, with 12 bases between.

This clonotype was observed a few times. This chain links TRBV12-3 or TRBV12-4 with TRBJ2-7; D gene ambiguous. Trimming removed 5 bases from V and 4 bases from J, with 9 bases in between. The CDR3 has 12 residues. The CDR3, as DNA: TGTGCCAGCAGTCACGACCGGTACGAGCAGTACTTC. This codes for CASSHDRYEQYF.

The CDR3 DNA sequence: TGTGCCAGCCGGAGGGTAGCCAAAAACATTCAGTACTTC. Its protein product is CASRRVAKNIQYF. The chain couples TRBV2 to TRBJ2-4, with a possible D match to TRBD2 (6 bases). The CDR3 contains 13 residues. V was trimmed by 8 bases and J by 0 bases, leaving 8 bases between them. Germline CDR1 and CDR2: SNHLY and FYNNEI.

This clonotype was counted a few times. The chain links TRBV27 to TRBJ2-6; D is perhaps TRBD1 or TRBD2 (5 bases each). This CDR3 comprises 17 residues. Per the germline V gene, CDR1 is MNHEY and CDR2 is SMNVEV (reference sequence). Trimming took off 7 bases at V and 0 bases at J, with 16 bases between the two ends. The CDR3 is CASTEVGESSGANVLTF. The CDR3 DNA is TGTGCCAGCACCGAGGTGGGGGAAAGCTCTGGGGCCAACGTCCTGACTTTC.

CDR3 loop: CASSLSTGSGLWEKLFF. The DNA for the CDR3 is TGTGCCAGCAGTTTATCCACCGGTTCGGGGTTATGGGAAAAACTGTTTTTT. V usage is TRBV27 and J usage is TRBJ1-4; D unresolved. This CDR3 spans 17 amino acids. V dropped 0 bases and J dropped 8 bases, with 19 bases sitting between them. Germline lookup yields CDR1 MNHEY and CDR2 SMNVEV (reference sequence).

Comment on this clonotype: A read error may produce the germline difference seen at one junction end. This chain's CDR3 is CASSPEPRVRSF. CDR3 bases: TGTGCCAGCTCCCCTGAGCCCCGGGTCAGGAGCTTC. This rearrangement joins TRBV2 to TRBJ2-1; no clear D gene. CDR3 length: 12 amino acids. The germline V gene has CDR1 SNHLY and CDR2 FYNNEI.

This clonotype was seen only a few times. In DNA form, the CDR3 reads TGTGCCAGCAGCACGTTACTAGCGGGGGGCCTCCACGGGCAGTATTTT. It codes for CASSTLLAGGLHGQYF. This chain connects TRBV27 to TRBJ2-3; TRBD2 agrees at 12 bases. CDR3 length equals 16 residues. Germline-derived CDR1 and CDR2 are MNHEY and SMNVEV (reference sequence). V lost 6 bases to trimming and J lost 11 bases; unmatched junction nucleotides: 15.

The chain carries TRBV7-9 and TRBJ2-3, with 7 bases fitting TRBD1. J lost 0 bases, V lost 5 bases, and 8 bases had no gene match. The CDR3 is 16 amino acids. CDR1 is SEHNR and CDR2 is FQNEAQ in the germline V gene (reference sequence). This CDR3 reads CASSPGTDFSTDTQYF. For the CDR3, the DNA is TGTGCCAGCAGCCCTGGGACAGACTTTAGCACAGATACGCAGTATTTT.

This clonotype has just a few counts. V usage is TRBV4-3 and J usage is TRBJ1-5, with TRBD1 matching over 8 bases. J lost 7 bases, V lost 0 bases, and 8 bases had no gene match. This CDR3 comprises 16 residues. Germline CDR1 LGHNA, CDR2 YSLEER. This chain's CDR3 is CASSQDNGQGGQPQHF. Here the CDR3 DNA reads TGCGCCAGCAGCCAAGATAACGGACAGGGTGGCCAGCCCCAGCATTTT.

This clonotype was seen more than once but under ten times. The rearrangement uses TRBV20-1 and TRBJ2-1, with no clear D. Germline V gives CDR1 DFQATT, CDR2 SNEGSKA (reference sequence). Trimming took 1 base from V and 6 from J, leaving 7 bases between them. The CDR3 runs 12 residues. CDR3 DNA: TGCAGTGCTAGAGTCAGCTCCAATGAGCAGTTCTTC. Translation gives CSARVSSNEQFF.

This clonotype showed up just a few times. The rearrangement uses TRBV10-3 and TRBJ1-3; 7 bases are shared with TRBD1. The CDR3 spans 14 residues. V shed 6 bases, J shed 3 bases, and the junction held 5 bases outside the gene matches. The germline gives CDR1 ENHRY, CDR2 SYGVKD. The CDR3 sequence: CAIRAGGGGNTIYF. CDR3 nucleotide sequence: TGTGCCATCAGAGCAGGGGGAGGTGGAAACACCATATATTTT.

The gene calls are TRBV16 and TRBJ1-1; maybe TRBD1 (5 bases). CDR1 is KGHSY, CDR2 FQNENV, per germline. The V and J ends lost 8 bases and 1 base respectively, with 11 bases between them. This CDR3 is 13 amino acids long. The CDR3: CASGADRNTEAFF. The CDR3 DNA reads as TGTGCCAGCGGGGCCGACAGGAACACTGAAGCTTTCTTT. The full variable domain, with the rest looked up from reference TRBV16 and TRBJ1-1, is GEEVAQTPKHLVRGEGQKAKLYCAPIKGHSYVFWYQQVLKNEFKFLISFQNENVFDETGMPKERFSAKCLPNSPCSLEIQATKLEDSAVYFCASGADRNTEAFFGQGTRLTVV.

V is TRBV9 and J is TRBJ1-1, with 7 bases matching TRBD1. Germline trimming cut 2 bases from V and 3 bases from J; bases unmatched to any gene: 4. CDR1 and CDR2 from the germline V gene are SGDLS and YYNGEE. The CDR3 sequence is 14 residues long. CDR3 coding DNA: TGTGCCAGCAGCGTCGACAGGGCAGACACTGAAGCTTTCTTT. Amino acids: CASSVDRADTEAFF.

This clonotype has a handful of counts. The chain carries TRBV20-1 and TRBJ2-7; D is possibly TRBD2 (5 bases). The germline V gene has CDR1 DFQATT and CDR2 SNEGSKA (reference sequence). This CDR3 is 13 amino acids long. V lost 2 bases, J lost 0 bases, and 8 bases lay in between. This chain's CDR3 is CSARKRSSYEQYV. The CDR3 region has the DNA TGCAGTGCTAGAAAGCGGAGCTCCTACGAGCAGTACGTC.